The clone carrying this T cell receptor beta chain came up once. No antigen is known for it. This table comes from immunoSEQ multiplex PCR, and its TCRdb copy is limited to in-frame clones, with some not included. The data hold about 70,000 clones, with about nine tenths observed a single time. These data originate in a study of lymphopenia after photon versus proton radiotherapy. Study-level results: Authors raise, but do not show, better survival with proton therapy. Proton therapy kept repertoires fairly stable, unlike photons, which gained effector/memory cells. Post-nadir TCR diversity decline inversely tracked overall survival among those who died. After lymphocyte nadir, photon-treated repertoires showed oligoclonal expansion, especially CD8+ Temra.

There are 15 residues in the CDR3. Looked up from germline, CDR1 is ENHRY and CDR2 is SYGVKD. Trimming took off 4 bases at V and 4 bases at J, with 16 bases between the two ends. The gene calls are TRBV10-3 and TRBJ1-1, with D perhaps matching TRBD1 (5 bases). The sequences come from peripheral blood, collected from a patient treated with photon-based radiotherapy. The TCR sequence derives from a middle-aged woman with cholangiocarcinoma. In DNA, the CDR3 is TGTGCCATCAGTGTTAAGACAGAAGGAGGCACTGAAGCTTTCTTT. This gives the protein CAISVKTEGGTEAFF.